This T cell receptor (beta chain) was identified in a study of blood T cell repertoires in COVID-19. Turning to the study itself: The samples span acute and convalescent COVID-19 from the United States, Italy and Spain.

The CDR3 covers 14 residues. Germline CDR1 reads ENHRY; CDR2 reads SYGVKD. J was trimmed by 5 bases and V by 11 bases; bases with no gene match: 7. Data came from immunoSEQ multiplex PCR; TCRdb stores just in-frame clones and leaves some out. The sample holds about 480,000 clones, around 89% seen once. The V and J genes are TRBV10-3 and TRBJ2-1, with 12 bases fitting TRBD2. The source material was peripheral blood. The sequence was collected from a woman in her twenties or thirties with acute or convalescent COVID-19. The CDR3 DNA sequence: TGTGCCTCTGGGCTAGCGGGGGGGGACAATGAGCAGTTCTTC. This translates into CASGLAGGDNEQFF.